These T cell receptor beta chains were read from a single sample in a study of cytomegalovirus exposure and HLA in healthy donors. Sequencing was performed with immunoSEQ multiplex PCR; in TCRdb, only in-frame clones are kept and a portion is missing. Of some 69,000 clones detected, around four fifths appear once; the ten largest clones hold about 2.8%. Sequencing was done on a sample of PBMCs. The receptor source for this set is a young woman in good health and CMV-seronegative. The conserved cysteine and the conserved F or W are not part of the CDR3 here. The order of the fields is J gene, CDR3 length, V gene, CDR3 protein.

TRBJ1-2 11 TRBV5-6 ASRPDKDYGYT
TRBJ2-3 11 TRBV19 ASSTGRTDTQY
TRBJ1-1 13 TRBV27 ASSLSGTGNTEAF
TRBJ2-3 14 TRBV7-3 ASSLRRREVGDTQY
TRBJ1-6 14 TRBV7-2 ASSSIWGERSSPLH
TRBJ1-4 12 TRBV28 ASVSYRGGEKLF
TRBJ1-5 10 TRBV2 ASGQSNQPQH
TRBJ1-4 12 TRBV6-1 ASSQGQGGEKLF
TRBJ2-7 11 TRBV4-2 ASSQDLEYEQY
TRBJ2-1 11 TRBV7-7 ASSAYRADEQF
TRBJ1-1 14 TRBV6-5 ASSYHTSGGNTEAF
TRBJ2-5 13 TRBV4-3 ASSQVGVPGETQY
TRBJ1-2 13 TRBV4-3 ASSVGGGFNYGYT
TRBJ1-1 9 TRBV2 ATRPQFEAF
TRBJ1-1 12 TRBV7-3 ASSSTGGETEAF
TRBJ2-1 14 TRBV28 ASSLQRASSYNEQF
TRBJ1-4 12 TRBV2 ASSVRRADEKLF
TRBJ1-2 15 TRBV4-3 ASSQDLGTGEPYGYT
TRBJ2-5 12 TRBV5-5 ASSAAWTEETQY
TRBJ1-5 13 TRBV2 ASSWTGVFDQPQH
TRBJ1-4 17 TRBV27 ASSSGLGALGTPNEKLF
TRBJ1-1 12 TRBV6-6 ASTETGEYTEAF
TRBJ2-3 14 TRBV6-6 ASSQDRVLSTDTQY
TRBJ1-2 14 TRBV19 ASRETGPSRHYGYT
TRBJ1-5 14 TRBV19 ASSTPGGLGNQPQH
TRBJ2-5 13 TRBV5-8 ASSFFGGVQETQY
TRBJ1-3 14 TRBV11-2 ASSLMGTGNGNTIY
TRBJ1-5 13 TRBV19 ASSILGGSNQPQH
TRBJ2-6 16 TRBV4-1 ASSLQTGLYSGANVLT
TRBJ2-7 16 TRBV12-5 ASGLEVFQRDSSYEQY
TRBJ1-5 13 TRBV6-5 ASSYSGTGRQPQH
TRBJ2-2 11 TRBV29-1 SGQGLNTGELF
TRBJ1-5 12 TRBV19 ASSIVNNNQPQH
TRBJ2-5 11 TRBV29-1 SVEGTSRETQY